Below are 23 T cell receptor beta chains sequenced from a single sample in a study of shared T cell receptors in the human thymus. Repertoires were generated with immunoSEQ multiplex PCR, while TCRdb's copy carries only in-frame clones and drops some. The table has more than 550,000 clones, more than 70% seen once; the top ten hold over 0.008%. These sequences were also reported in another study, on human thymus T cells.

The specimen was thymocytes. The receptors come from a boy under two years old with a congenital heart defect.

The chain links TRBV6-5 to TRBJ2-7; a possible D gene is TRBD1 (6 bases). The CDR3 is made up of 14 amino acids. Germline lookup yields CDR1 MNHEY and CDR2 SVGAGI. Trimming pared 4 bases from V and 1 base from J, leaving 11 bases between. The CDR3 nucleotides read TGTGCCAGCAGTTCAGGGGACCGGTCCTACGAGCAGTACTTC. Its translation is CASSSGDRSYEQYF.

V is TRBV7-9 and J is TRBJ2-3; weak D call: TRBD2 (5 bases). This CDR3 has 13 amino acids. CDR1 SEHNR and CDR2 FQNEAQ come from the germline V gene (reference sequence). The V gene lost 9 bases and the J gene lost 3 bases, with 13 bases spanning the gap. CDR3 amino acids: CASRVLGTDTQYF. The CDR3 nucleotides are TGTGCCAGTCGGGTACTAGGGACAGATACGCAGTATTTT.

V gene TRBV19 combines with J gene TRBJ2-3, with D tentatively TRBD2 (6 bases). Germline V gives CDR1 LNHDA, CDR2 SQIVND (reference sequence). The CDR3 is 13 amino acids. V was trimmed by 3 bases and J by 6 bases, leaving 10 bases between them. The CDR3 region is CASSIKGGDTQYF. The CDR3 DNA is TGTGCCAGTAGTATTAAAGGAGGGGATACGCAGTATTTT.

This chain links TRBV7-8 with TRBJ2-7, with 8 bases matching TRBD1. The CDR3 loop spans 14 amino acids. The V and J ends lost 4 bases and 2 bases, in that order; junction bases with no gene match: 4. CDR1 and CDR2 from the germline V gene are SGHVS and FQNEAQ. The CDR3 sequence is CASSSRDRTYEQYF. DNA of the CDR3: TGTGCCAGCAGCTCACGGGACAGGACCTACGAGCAGTACTTC.

V usage is TRBV6-5 and J usage is TRBJ2-1; 7 positions match TRBD2. CDR3 length: 14 amino acids. V lost 2 bases, J lost 5 bases, and 3 bases stayed unmatched. Germline V gene lookup returns CDR1 MNHEY and CDR2 SVGAGI. Here the CDR3 reads CASSYGGGHNEQFF. CDR3 nucleotides: TGTGCCAGCAGTTACGGGGGGGGTCACAATGAGCAGTTCTTC.

This clone was seen only once. The rearrangement joins TRBV2 to TRBJ2-4, with unresolved D. V lost 1 base, J lost 0 bases, and 13 bases lay in between. Germline V gives CDR1 SNHLY, CDR2 FYNNEI. The CDR3 extends over 17 amino acids. CDR3 nucleotide sequence: TGTGCCAGCAGTGAAGGCGCACAGACGGTAGCCAAAAACATTCAGTACTTC. It encodes CASSEGAQTVAKNIQYF.

The chain has TRBV9 and TRBJ2-3; 11 positions match TRBD2. CDR3 size: 15 residues. The germline V gene encodes CDR1 SGDLS and CDR2 YYNGEE. The ends lost 4 bases at V and 7 bases at J; junction bases unmatched: 8. Written as DNA, the CDR3 is TGTGCCAGCAGCTCCGGGCTAGCGGGGGGAAATACGCAGTATTTT. It specifies CASSSGLAGGNTQYF.

The V and J genes are TRBV15 and TRBJ2-5; D remains unclear. This CDR3 has 13 amino acids. V lost 0 bases and J 4 bases, leaving 6 bases between the germline ends. Germline lookup yields CDR1 LNHNV and CDR2 YYDKDF (reference sequence). The CDR3 loop reads CATSREAIETQYF. The CDR3 bases are TGTGCCACCAGCAGAGAAGCTATAGAGACCCAGTACTTC.

The CDR3 reads CASSQRSGTGGLNYGYTF. DNA for the CDR3: TGTGCCAGCAGCCAACGTTCCGGGACAGGGGGCCTTAACTATGGCTACACCTTC. J is TRBJ1-2 and V is TRBV14; TRBD1 agrees at 12 bases. This CDR3 spans 18 amino acids. CDR1 is SGHDN and CDR2 is FVKESK in the germline V gene. V was clipped by 2 bases and J by 1 base; unmatched bases: 8. Complete variable domain (other parts from reference TRBV14 and TRBJ1-2): EAGVTQFPSHSVIEKGQTVTLRCDPISGHDNLYWYRRVMGKEIKFLLHFVKESKQDESGMPNNRFLAERTGGTYSTLKVQPAELEDSGVYFCASSQRSGTGGLNYGYTFGSGTRLTVV.

The V gene is TRBV6-5, the J gene TRBJ2-1; maybe TRBD1 (5 bases). V lost 8 bases and J lost 4, with 15 bases in between. CDR3 length: 14 residues. Germline-derived CDR1 and CDR2 are MNHEY and SVGAGI. CDR3 sequence: CASRDRGRYNEQFF. CDR3 nucleotide sequence: TGTGCCAGCCGAGACAGAGGACGGTACAATGAGCAGTTCTTC.

The CDR3 here is CASSNGPHKRYGGIAYEQYF. CDR3 nucleotide sequence: TGTGCCAGCAGTAATGGACCCCACAAACGGTATGGCGGGATCGCCTACGAGCAGTACTTC. The V and J genes are TRBV28 and TRBJ2-7; the D gene is possibly TRBD2 (6 bases). Trimming removed 5 bases from V and 2 bases from J, with 31 bases in between. CDR3 length equals 20 residues. CDR1 is MDHEN and CDR2 is SYDVKM in the germline V gene.

This chain connects TRBV27 to TRBJ2-2, with TRBD2 identical over 9 bases. The V segment lost 2 bases and the J segment 5 bases; nucleotides outside the gene matches: 18. This CDR3 comprises 20 residues. The germline V gene encodes CDR1 MNHEY and CDR2 SMNVEV (reference sequence). The CDR3 reads CASSLVIPPSGKGFTGELFF. The DNA of the CDR3 is TGTGCCAGCAGTTTAGTTATCCCTCCTAGCGGGAAAGGGTTTACCGGGGAGCTGTTTTTT.

The rearrangement joins TRBV6-6 to TRBJ2-3, with D possibly matching TRBD2 (6 bases). Germline V gene lookup returns CDR1 MNHNY and CDR2 SVGAGI (reference sequence). Trimming took 6 bases from V and 1 from J, leaving 17 bases between them. This CDR3 contains 16 residues. The CDR3 DNA sequence: TGTGCCAGCAGATACGGGCCCGGGGGAGGCACAGATACGCAGTATTTT. Translation gives CASRYGPGGGTDTQYF.

V and J are TRBV6-1 and TRBJ1-1, with D maybe TRBD1 (5 bases). Deletions cut 1 base from V and 5 bases from J, with 17 bases between. CDR1 and CDR2 (germline): MNHNS, SASEGT. The CDR3 has 16 residues. CDR3 DNA sequence: TGTGCCAGCAGTGAAGGGGGGAGGGACGGGGTTACTGAAGCTTTCTTT. It yields the protein CASSEGGRDGVTEAFF.

The CDR3 is CASSQDRGLAGADTQYF. In DNA form, the CDR3 reads TGCGCCAGCAGCCAAGATCGAGGACTAGCAGGGGCAGATACGCAGTATTTT. V gene TRBV4-3 combines with J gene TRBJ2-3, with 8 bases aligning to TRBD2. The junction had 9 bases not matched to a gene; V was cut back by 0 bases and J by 4 bases. The germline V gene encodes CDR1 LGHNA and CDR2 YSLEER. This CDR3 is 17 amino acids long.

J is TRBJ2-3 and V is TRBV7-2; possible D gene TRBD2, 7 bases. CDR3 length: 15 amino acids. Trimming removed 2 bases at V and 5 bases at J, with 14 bases between. Per the germline V gene, CDR1 is SGHTA and CDR2 is FQGNSA. The CDR3 DNA sequence: TGTGCCAGCAGCTTATTAGGGGGGGCAAGAGATACGCAGTATTTT. It translates to CASSLLGGARDTQYF.

This clone occurred a few times. J is TRBJ1-1 and V is TRBV30; TRBD1 is a possible D gene (5 bases). V lost 0 bases and J 3 bases, leaving 11 bases between the germline ends. The germline V gene encodes CDR1 GTSNPN and CDR2 SVGIG (reference sequence). CDR3 length: 14 residues. The CDR3 DNA sequence: TGTGCCTGGAGTGTACCGGGGGGAGACACTGAAGCTTTCTTT. This encodes CAWSVPGGDTEAFF.

The chain employs TRBV27 and TRBJ2-3; weak D call: TRBD1 (5 bases). The CDR3 runs 13 residues. From germline, CDR1 is MNHEY and CDR2 SMNVEV (reference sequence). V was trimmed by 6 bases and J by 5 bases, leaving 12 bases between them. Here the CDR3 DNA reads TGTGCCAGCAGCCTCGCAGGGCTAGATACGCAGTATTTT. Its protein is CASSLAGLDTQYF.

The chain joins TRBV29-1 to TRBJ1-1; the match to TRBD1 covers 11 bases. The CDR3 totals 15 residues. Germline V lookup: CDR1 SQVTM, CDR2 ANQGSEA. Unmatched junction bases numbered 8, after V lost 3 bases and J lost 5 bases. The CDR3 DNA follows: TGCAGCGTTGATCTTGGACAGGGGGCTGGTACTGAAGCTTTCTTT. Amino acids: CSVDLGQGAGTEAFF.

The chain links TRBV18 to TRBJ2-5; tentatively, D is TRBD1 (5 bases). Trimming removed 3 bases from V and 2 bases from J, with 7 bases in between. Germline CDR1 is KGHSH and CDR2 is LQKENI. This CDR3 is built from 13 residues. CDR3 loop: CASSPNRQETQYF. CDR3 nucleotides: TGTGCCAGCTCACCGAACAGGCAAGAGACCCAGTACTTC.

V gene TRBV15 combines with J gene TRBJ1-4; 7 bases are a match to TRBD1. Germline CDR1 is LNHNV and CDR2 is YYDKDF (reference sequence). The CDR3 is 16 residues long. V lost 2 bases, J lost 5 bases, and 8 bases stayed unmatched. Here the CDR3 reads CATSRSSDRLNEKLFF. For the CDR3, the DNA is TGTGCCACCAGCAGAAGCTCGGACAGGTTAAATGAAAAACTGTTTTTT.

V usage is TRBV4-1 and J usage is TRBJ2-5; 8 bases fit TRBD2. Trimming took 0 bases from V and 5 from J; bases not matched to a gene: 8. The germline V gene has CDR1 MGHRA and CDR2 YSYEKL. The CDR3 has 16 residues. The CDR3 nucleotides are TGCGCCAGCAGCCAAGACGAGCGGGGGAACAGCGAGACCCAGTACTTC. It yields the protein CASSQDERGNSETQYF.

This clone showed up just once. The chain recombines TRBV4-3 with TRBJ2-7, with D maybe TRBD2 (6 bases). The V gene's germline CDR1 is LGHNA and CDR2 YSLEER. Trimming removed 4 bases at V and 3 bases at J, with 19 bases between. The length of the CDR3 is 16 residues. In DNA, the CDR3 is TGCGCCAGCAGCCCCTGGCTAGCGAGAGGTTGCTACGAGCAGTACTTC. Translation: CASSPWLARGCYEQYF.